Listed here are 17 T cell receptor beta chains from one sample, sequenced in a study of T cells in localized non-small cell lung cancer. The protocol was immunoSEQ multiplex PCR, while the TCRdb copy is restricted to in-frame clones and leaves out a portion. This sample yields 15,000 to 20,000 clones, of which roughly 91% are seen a single time; under 4.5% belongs to the top ten. This sample comprised peripheral blood, obtained before any cancer treatment. Receptor source: a male donor at least 60 years old with stage II squamous cell lung carcinoma.

This rearrangement joins TRBV5-1 to TRBJ2-7; 14 positions agree with TRBD2. The length of the CDR3 is 18 residues. V shed 0 bases, J shed 5 bases, and the junction held 10 bases outside the gene matches. Germline loops: CDR1 SGHRS, CDR2 YFSETQ. Here the CDR3 reads CASSLGGTSGREGNEQYF. DNA for the CDR3: TGCGCCAGCAGCTTGGGAGGGACTAGCGGGAGAGAGGGTAACGAGCAGTACTTC.

The chain carries TRBV29-1 and TRBJ2-7; 8 bases agree with TRBD1. The CDR3 has 16 amino acids. After removal of 5 bases from V and 3 bases from J, the junction contained 15 bases not matched to a gene. Germline V CDR1 and CDR2: SQVTM, ANQGSEA. CDR3 sequence reads: CSVTFLSGTGSYEQYF. In DNA, the CDR3 is TGCAGCGTTACCTTCCTATCCGGGACAGGAAGCTACGAGCAGTACTTC.

The J gene is TRBJ2-7, the V gene TRBV14, with 8 bases fitting TRBD1. The V gene's germline CDR1 is SGHDN and CDR2 FVKESK. The CDR3 spans 14 residues. J gave up 1 base and V 4 bases, and 3 bases lay outside the gene matches. CDR3 coding DNA: TGTGCCAGCAGCCGACAGGGGTTTTCCTACGAGCAGTACTTC. Translation gives CASSRQGFSYEQYF. The full variable domain, with the rest looked up from reference TRBV14 and TRBJ2-7, is EAGVTQFPSHSVIEKGQTVTLRCDPISGHDNLYWYRRVMGKEIKFLLHFVKESKQDESGMPNNRFLAERTGGTYSTLKVQPAELEDSGVYFCASSRQGFSYEQYFGPGTRLTVT.

This clone was seen a single time. J is TRBJ2-4 and V is TRBV7-9; either TRBD1 or TRBD2 may fit D (7 bases each). Between the trimmed V and J ends, which lost 3 bases and 4 bases, there was a span of 19 bases. CDR1 SEHNR and CDR2 FQNEAQ come from the germline V gene (reference sequence). The CDR3 spans 17 residues. The CDR3 is CASSLGGQVTGKNIQYF. In DNA, the CDR3 is TGTGCCAGCAGCTTGGGGGGGCAGGTGACAGGGAAAAACATTCAGTACTTC.

V is TRBV28 and J is TRBJ2-2; 9 bases line up with TRBD1. This CDR3 has 16 amino acids. J lost 2 bases, V lost 4 bases, and 5 bases had no gene match. Germline values: CDR1 MDHEN, CDR2 SYDVKM. CDR3 nucleotide sequence: TGTGCCAGCAGTTACCGGGACAGGGTTAACACCGGGGAGCTGTTTTTT. Residues: CASSYRDRVNTGELFF.

The rearrangement links TRBV5-4 to TRBJ1-5, with 7 bases fitting TRBD1. The CDR3 contains 15 residues. The ends lost 0 bases at V and 7 bases at J; junction bases unmatched: 7. CDR1 is SGHNT and CDR2 is YYREEE in the germline V gene (reference sequence). Here the CDR3 DNA reads TGTGCCAGCAGCTTGGGAGGCAGGGGGAACCAGCCCCAGCATTTT. It encodes CASSLGGRGNQPQHF.

Concerning this clone: Other DNA sequences in this sample translate to the same CDR3. The chain has TRBV27 and TRBJ2-7, with D uncertain. Trimming left V 4 bases short and J 0 bases short, with 4 bases between. CDR1 is MNHEY and CDR2 is SMNVEV in the germline V gene (reference sequence). The CDR3 spans 12 residues. The CDR3 bases are TGTGCCAGCAGTTCCGGCTCCTACGAGCAGTACTTC. This encodes CASSSGSYEQYF.

The rearrangement joins TRBV7-3 to TRBJ1-1; unclear D gene. Germline CDR1 and CDR2: SGHTA and FQGTGA. Trimming cost V 5 bases and J 1 base, with 11 bases left between them. This CDR3 contains 14 residues. DNA for the CDR3: TGTGCCAGCAGCGCCGACATAGGGAACACTGAAGCTTTCTTT. Encoded protein: CASSADIGNTEAFF. The variable domain in full, with the rest retrieved from reference TRBV7-3 and TRBJ1-1, is GAGVSQTPSNKVTEKGKYVELRCDPISGHTALYWYRQSLGQGPEFLIYFQGTGAADDSGLPNDRFFAVRPEGSVSTLKIQRTERGDSAVYLCASSADIGNTEAFFGQGTRLTVV.

This chain uses TRBV29-1 with TRBJ1-1; TRBD1 matches at 7 bases. Trimming removed 7 bases from V and 4 bases from J; junction bases left unmatched: 6. The CDR3 consists of 12 residues. Germline loops: CDR1 SQVTM, CDR2 ANQGSEA. The CDR3 DNA reads as TGCAGCGGCCGACAGGGCGGCACTGAAGCTTTCTTT. It encodes CSGRQGGTEAFF. The full variable domain, completed using reference TRBV29-1 and TRBJ1-1, is SAVISQKPSRDICQRGTSLTIQCQVDSQVTMMFWYRQQPGQSLTLIATANQGSEATYESGFVIDKFPISRPNLTFSTLTVSNMSPEDSSIYLCSGRQGGTEAFFGQGTRLTVV.

The chain carries TRBV27 and TRBJ2-7, with 14 positions matching TRBD2. The CDR3 consists of 16 residues. Germline V gene data show CDR1 as MNHEY and CDR2 as SMNVEV (reference sequence). The ends lost 9 bases at V and 0 bases at J; junction bases unmatched: 7. CDR3 loop: CARPPGLAGGSYEQYF. The CDR3 DNA follows: TGTGCCAGGCCCCCCGGACTAGCGGGAGGCTCCTACGAGCAGTACTTC.

The chain uses TRBV28 and TRBJ1-2; 9 bases map to TRBD1. Losses at the gene ends were 5 bases for V and 4 bases for J; bases not matched to a gene: 2. Germline V gives CDR1 MDHEN, CDR2 SYDVKM. CDR3 length: 13 residues. CDR3 amino acids: CASSQGQGYGYTF. In DNA form, the CDR3 reads TGTGCCAGCAGTCAGGGACAGGGCTATGGCTACACCTTC.

This chain links TRBV5-1 with TRBJ2-7, with unresolved D. V was pared by 3 bases and J by 6 bases, with 16 bases between. Germline-derived CDR1 and CDR2 are SGHRS and YFSETQ. This CDR3 has 14 amino acids. The CDR3 region has the DNA TGCGCCAGCAGCTCAACCCTCGTTGGCTCCGAGCAGTACTTC. As protein: CASSSTLVGSEQYF.

V is TRBV27 and J is TRBJ2-7, with 10 bases lining up with TRBD2. The germline CDR1 and CDR2 sequences are MNHEY and SMNVEV (reference sequence). The CDR3 length is 15 residues. Unmatched junction bases numbered 9, after V lost 6 bases and J lost 4 bases. CDR3 nucleotides: TGTGCCAGCAGACCTCTAGCGGGAGCTTCTTACGAGCAGTACTTC. Translating gives CASRPLAGASYEQYF.

Written as DNA, the CDR3 is TGTGCCAGCAGCTTAGGGCAGACAAACACCGGGGAGCTGTTTTTT. This gives the protein CASSLGQTNTGELFF. This rearrangement joins TRBV7-9 to TRBJ2-2, with D unclear. The CDR3 is made up of 15 amino acids. Looked up from germline, CDR1 is SEHNR and CDR2 is FQNEAQ (reference sequence). V was shortened by 1 base and J by 2 bases, with 8 bases between the two germline ends.

The V gene is TRBV6-1, the J gene TRBJ1-1; D uncertain. The CDR3 length is 13 residues. Germline V gene lookup returns CDR1 MNHNS and CDR2 SASEGT. V lost 5 bases and J lost 8, with 15 bases in between. In DNA form, the CDR3 reads TGTGCCAGCAGTCGAAGAAGGGCGGAGGAAGCTTTCTTT. Translating gives CASSRRRAEEAFF.

The chain links TRBV7-9 to TRBJ2-3; 9 nucleotides match TRBD2. CDR1 and CDR2 from the germline V gene are SEHNR and FQNEAQ (reference sequence). This CDR3 comprises 14 residues. The J segment lost 5 bases and the V segment lost 3 bases, leaving 3 bases of the junction unmatched. This CDR3 is CASSFGTSLDTQYF. The CDR3 bases are TGTGCCAGCAGCTTCGGGACTAGCTTAGATACGCAGTATTTT.

The DNA of the CDR3 is TGTGCCAGCAGCTCCCTGACAGGGATCTCCTACAATGAGCAGTTCTTC. It is translated as CASSSLTGISYNEQFF. The chain combines TRBV7-6 with TRBJ2-1; 7 bases map to TRBD1. The germline gives CDR1 SGHVS, CDR2 FNYEAQ. The CDR3 has 16 amino acids. V lost 4 bases to trimming and J lost 0 bases; unmatched junction nucleotides: 6.